This paragraph reports one TCR beta chain. What it recognizes is unknown. The entry originates in a study of T cell repertoires in cytomegalovirus infection. The overall study: The authors relied on CMV epitopes, both recently identified HLA-C-restricted and well-studied HLA-B-restricted. It was the public TCR beta signatures that indicated both CMV infection and matching HLA type.

Trimming shortened V by 7 bases and J by 0 bases, and 22 bases separated the two germline ends. The CDR3 length is 17 residues. In germline, CDR1 is MNHGY, CDR2 SAAAGT. One entry per CDR3 protein, called by TCRdb with MiXCR from the reads. There are about 89,000 distinct CDR3 sequences in the sample; approximately 30% occur only once, and 65% to 75% lies in the top ten. Study-level findings and limits: Summed public TCR beta family frequency identified CMV carriers bearing the relevant HLA. There were HLA-C-restricted CMV-specific TCR beta clonotypes dominating the ex vivo response.

The sample in question was CD8+ T cells from cultured PBMCs, obtained from culture after CMV antigen stimulation. This sequence joins TRBV6-8 and TRBJ2-7; D is tentatively TRBD1 or TRBD2 (5 bases each). The origin of this receptor is a human donor in good health (CMV status not recorded). Some clones in this sample may be carry-over from other donors' samples. In DNA, the CDR3 is TGTGCCAGCAACCAACCGGGACCTATAAGGAGCTCCTACGAGCAGTACTTC. This sequence encodes CASNQPGPIRSSYEQYF.